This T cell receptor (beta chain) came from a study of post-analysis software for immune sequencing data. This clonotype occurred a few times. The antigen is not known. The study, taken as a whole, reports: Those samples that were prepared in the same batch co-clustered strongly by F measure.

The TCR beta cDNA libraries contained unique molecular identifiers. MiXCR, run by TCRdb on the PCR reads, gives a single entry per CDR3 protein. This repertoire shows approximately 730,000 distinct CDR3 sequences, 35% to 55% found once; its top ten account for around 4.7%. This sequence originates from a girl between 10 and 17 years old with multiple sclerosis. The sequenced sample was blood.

CDR3 sequence reads: CASGLSTPPGGRGPNEQFF. CDR3 bases: TGTGCTAGTGGTTTATCGACTCCCCCAGGCGGGAGGGGACCAAATGAGCAGTTCTTC. V is TRBV12-5 and J is TRBJ2-1; 9 bases line up with TRBD2. Germline CDR1 LGHNT, CDR2 FRNRAP. V lost 3 bases and J lost 7; bases outside the gene matches: 19. The CDR3 runs 19 residues.